Following are 18 T cell receptor beta chains from one sample sequenced in a study of shared clonotypes between healthy human individuals. TCRdb's table, derived via immunoSEQ multiplex PCR, lists solely in-frame clones and lacks some. There are roughly 2.4 million clones in the sample; 95% occur only once, and roughly 0.13% lies in the top ten. The sample taken for sequencing was naive CD4+ T cells sorted from blood. Subset denoted: CD45RA+ positively selected. These receptors came from a man aged 18-30 years in good health.

For the CDR3, the DNA is TGTGCCAGTAGTAAGCCCGGGACCGGCTTTTCACCCCTCCACTTT. It codes for CASSKPGTGFSPLHF. The chain employs TRBV19 and TRBJ1-6, with D maybe TRBD1 (5 bases). This CDR3 comprises 15 residues. Germline loops: CDR1 LNHDA, CDR2 SQIVND (reference sequence). The V and J ends lost 4 bases and 9 bases respectively, with 16 bases between them.

As DNA, the CDR3 is TGTGCCAGCAGTGGTGAAGGACTAGGGGAGGTCAACGTCCTGACTTTC. It encodes CASSGEGLGEVNVLTF. This chain connects TRBV25-1 to TRBJ2-6, with 7 bases lining up with TRBD2. With 4 bases clipped from V and 9 bases from J, the junction kept 12 bases outside the gene matches. Germline V gene data show CDR1 as MGHDK and CDR2 as SYGVNS. CDR3 length: 16 residues.

The chain couples TRBV4-1 to TRBJ1-1; TRBD1 matches at 8 bases. Germline V gene data show CDR1 as MGHRA and CDR2 as YSYEKL. The V gene end was trimmed by 6 bases and the J gene end by 1 base; junction bases not matched to a gene: 13. This CDR3 contains 17 residues. The CDR3 nucleotides read TGCGCCAGCAGTATGGACAGGGCCGGTTTGGGGAACACTGAAGCTTTCTTT. Its translation: CASSMDRAGLGNTEAFF.

The V and J genes are TRBV4-1 and TRBJ1-1; a weak D match, TRBD1 (5 bases). The CDR3 contains 14 residues. Germline assignment: CDR1 MGHRA and CDR2 YSYEKL. Trimming removed 3 bases from V and 0 bases from J, with 8 bases in between. The CDR3 loop reads CASSQGVMNTEAFF. The CDR3 DNA sequence: TGCGCCAGCAGCCAGGGGGTCATGAACACTGAAGCTTTCTTT.

The rearrangement links TRBV7-8 to TRBJ2-7; the match to TRBD2 covers 10 bases. The CDR3 has 15 amino acids. J gave up 5 bases and V 5 bases, and 9 bases lay outside the gene matches. The germline V gene has CDR1 SGHVS and CDR2 FQNEAQ. The CDR3: CASSLASGGPHEQYF. CDR3 DNA: TGTGCCAGCAGCCTGGCTAGCGGGGGTCCCCACGAGCAGTACTTC.

This clone is a singleton in its sample. The V gene is TRBV7-2, the J gene TRBJ2-1; D is undetermined. CDR1 and CDR2 (germline): SGHTA, FQGNSA. The CDR3 runs to 13 residues. Deletions cut 8 bases from V and 5 bases from J, with 13 bases between. CDR3 residues: CASGNGPNNEQFF. CDR3 in DNA: TGTGCCAGCGGAAACGGGCCAAACAATGAGCAGTTCTTC.

This clone has only one observation. V and J are TRBV2 and TRBJ2-7; a weak D match, TRBD2 (7 bases). Trimming cost V 3 bases and J 3 bases, with 24 bases left between them. The CDR3 extends over 18 amino acids. Germline CDR1 and CDR2: SNHLY and FYNNEI. CDR3 nucleotide sequence: TGTGCCAGCAGTGAGCGGCGGGGGCTGACGGGTTTTGGCTACGAGCAGTACTTC. This encodes CASSERRGLTGFGYEQYF.

V gene TRBV21-1 combines with J gene TRBJ2-7. TRBV21-1 is assigned pseudogene status. The CDR3 loop spans 12 amino acids. DNA of the CDR3: TGTGCAAGCGGATTCTTTCGGAACGAGCAGTACTTC. Protein product: CASGFFRNEQYF.

The V and J genes are TRBV5-6 and TRBJ2-7; D not resolved. Germline V gives CDR1 SGHDT, CDR2 YYEEEE. V gave up 2 bases and J gave up 0 bases, with 12 bases separating them. The CDR3 has 15 amino acids. CDR3 in DNA: TGTGCCAGCAGCTTTCGCCTCCCAAGCTCCTACGAGCAGTACTTC. Its translation: CASSFRLPSSYEQYF.

This clone was seen only once. J is TRBJ2-2 and V is TRBV19, with TRBD2 matching over 12 bases. The CDR3 loop spans 20 amino acids. CDR1 and CDR2 from the germline V gene are LNHDA and SQIVND (reference sequence). V lost 1 base to trimming and J lost 1 base; unmatched junction nucleotides: 10. CDR3 bases: TGTGCCAGTAGTATAGGGCAGGGGCGGACTAGCGGGGTGAACACCGGGGAGCTGTTTTTT. It translates to CASSIGQGRTSGVNTGELFF.

This sequence joins TRBV27 and TRBJ2-1; D remains ambiguous. CDR1 is MNHEY, CDR2 SMNVEV, per germline (reference sequence). V lost 6 bases to trimming and J lost 5 bases, with 11 bases between them. CDR3 length: 13 amino acids. CDR3 nucleotide sequence: TGTGCCAGCAGCCCCGGGCAGAACAATGAGCAGTTCTTC. Encoded protein: CASSPGQNNEQFF.

The chain links TRBV11-2 to TRBJ2-6; 8 positions match TRBD1. Germline V gene data show CDR1 as SGHAT and CDR2 as FQNNGV. This CDR3 has 16 amino acids. Trimming cost V 4 bases and J 2 bases; bases outside gene matches: 4. CDR3 sequence (DNA): TGTGCCAGCAGCTCGGACAGGGTTACTGGGGCCAACGTCCTGACTTTC. Protein: CASSSDRVTGANVLTF.

With regard to this clone: The same CDR3 can be traced to other DNA sequences in this sample. This rearrangement joins TRBV5-1 to TRBJ2-2, with 8 bases that match TRBD2. Germline V CDR1 and CDR2: SGHRS, YFSETQ. The CDR3 extends over 15 amino acids. V was clipped by 3 bases and J by 2 bases; unmatched bases: 3. CDR3 in amino acids: CASSSSGGNTGELFF. The CDR3 nucleotides read TGCGCCAGCAGCTCGAGCGGGGGCAACACCGGGGAGCTGTTTTTT.

The chain recombines TRBV6-1 with TRBJ1-5; 10 bases map to TRBD1. This CDR3 has 15 residues. The junction had 8 bases not matched to a gene; V was cut back by 6 bases and J by 6 bases. Per the germline V gene, CDR1 is MNHNS and CDR2 is SASEGT. The CDR3 spells CASSPGTGDRQPQHF. CDR3 nucleotide sequence: TGTGCCAGCAGCCCCGGGACAGGGGACCGTCAGCCCCAGCATTTT.

The genes are TRBV29-1 and TRBJ2-5; D could derive from TRBD1 or TRBD2 (5 bases each). This CDR3 region has 12 residues. CDR1 is SQVTM and CDR2 is ANQGSEA in the germline V gene. Trimming stripped 7 bases from V and 4 bases from J, with 13 bases between. Here the CDR3 DNA reads TGCAGCGCCGATCCTGGGACAGAGACCCAGTACTTC. This gives the protein CSADPGTETQYF.

This chain links TRBV4-1 with TRBJ2-7; D may correspond to TRBD1 or TRBD2 (5 bases each). Trimming shortened V by 3 bases and J by 1 base, and 22 bases separated the two germline ends. This CDR3 contains 18 residues. The germline CDR1 and CDR2 sequences are MGHRA and YSYEKL. The CDR3 region is CASSHTGTVGQRSYEQYF. CDR3 in DNA: TGCGCCAGCAGCCATACCGGGACGGTTGGTCAGAGGTCCTACGAGCAGTACTTC.

V and J are TRBV15 and TRBJ2-1; 13 bases match TRBD2. V was pared by 1 base and J by 7 bases, with 7 bases of the junction left unmatched. The CDR3 contains 17 residues. Germline lookup yields CDR1 LNHNV and CDR2 YYDKDF (reference sequence). CDR3 residues: CATSRGPGTSGANEQFF. The CDR3 bases are TGTGCCACCAGCAGAGGGCCCGGGACTAGCGGGGCAAATGAGCAGTTCTTC.

The rearrangement joins TRBV7-6 to TRBJ2-3, with a weak D call TRBD2 (6 bases). CDR3 length equals 15 residues. The germline CDR1 and CDR2 sequences are SGHVS and FNYEAQ. V dropped 5 bases and J dropped 5 bases, with 17 bases sitting between them. CDR3 nucleotide sequence: TGTGCCAGCAGCGTAGGCGGGACTCCCAAAGATACGCAGTATTTT. Its translation: CASSVGGTPKDTQYF.